Reported below is one T cell receptor (beta chain). Its antigen remains unknown. The source of the sample is a study of vaccination and CD4 T cells after COVID-19. Across the study: Convalescent individuals numbered four females and six males, two being Hispanic. Cells were stimulated with overlapping spike peptide pools from SARS-CoV-2, HCoV-NL63, HCoV-OC43 and HCoV-229E.

The CDR3 is made up of 15 amino acids. The V end was cut by 2 bases, the J end by 5 bases, with 16 bases between. The germline V gene encodes CDR1 MNHEY and CDR2 SVGAGI. Cultured CD4+ T cell DNA underwent sequencing with the Oncomine TCR Beta short-read assay. TCRdb re-called the PCR reads through MiXCR, storing one row per CDR3 protein. The top ten clones hold roughly 7% of a sample with 11,000 or so distinct CDR3 sequences, 44% of them seen once. The treatment: approximately 9-day PBMC culture with coronavirus spike peptide pools or control peptides (ViraFEST assay). Antigen-specific T cells were expanded with peptide pools by ViraFEST, and TCRs were then sequenced. Study-level points and caveats: Early post-infection timepoints were missing, and relatively few convalescent patients were studied.

The V call is TRBV6-5, the J call TRBJ2-7, with D maybe TRBD2 (5 bases). This clonotype was obtained from a human donor who had recovered from COVID-19. Sequencing was performed on CD4+ T cells from blood, cultured in vitro. The CDR3 here is CASSYVGHSGNEQYF. The CDR3, as DNA: TGTGCCAGCAGTTACGTTGGCCATTCCGGGAACGAGCAGTACTTC.